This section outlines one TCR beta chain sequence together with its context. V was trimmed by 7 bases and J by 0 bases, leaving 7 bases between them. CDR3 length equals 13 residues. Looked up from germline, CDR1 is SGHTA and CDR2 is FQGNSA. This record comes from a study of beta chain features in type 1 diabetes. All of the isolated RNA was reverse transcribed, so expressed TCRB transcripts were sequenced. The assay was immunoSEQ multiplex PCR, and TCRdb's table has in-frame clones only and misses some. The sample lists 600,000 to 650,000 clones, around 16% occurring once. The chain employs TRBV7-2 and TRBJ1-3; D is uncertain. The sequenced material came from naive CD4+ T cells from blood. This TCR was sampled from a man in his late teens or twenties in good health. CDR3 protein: CASTPDSGNTIYF. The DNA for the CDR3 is TGTGCCAGCACCCCTGACTCTGGAAACACCATATATTTT.